The next 29 T cell receptor beta chains were all read from a single sample in a study of T cells after yellow fever vaccination. TCRdb re-called the 5' RACE reads through MiXCR, storing one row per CDR3 protein. This table holds a few hundred thousand distinct CDR3 sequences, about 15% found once. Sequenced here: PBMCs, sampled 5 days after the first yellow fever vaccination. The receptors were gathered from a man between 18 and 35 years old who received the YFV17D yellow fever vaccine.

The J gene is TRBJ2-3, the V gene TRBV5-4; D gene ambiguous. CDR3 length: 18 residues. In germline, CDR1 is SGHNT, CDR2 YYREEE (reference sequence). Trimming left V 2 bases short and J 4 bases short, with 23 bases between. CDR3 amino acids: CASSFGPDSPDRADTQYF. The CDR3 DNA reads as TGTGCCAGCAGCTTTGGGCCGGATTCACCCGATCGTGCAGATACGCAGTATTTT. Drawing the rest from reference TRBV5-4 and TRBJ2-3, the complete variable domain is ETGVTQSPTHLIKTRGQQVTLRCSSQSGHNTVSWYQQALGQGPQFIFQYYREEENGRGNFPPRFSGLQFPNYSSELNVNALELDDSALYLCASSFGPDSPDRADTQYFGPGTRLTVL.

This clonotype was found a few times. The gene calls are TRBV20-1 and TRBJ2-7; D perhaps matches TRBD2 (5 bases). The germline V gene encodes CDR1 DFQATT and CDR2 SNEGSKA (reference sequence). This CDR3 contains 19 residues. Trimming removed 2 bases at V and 3 bases at J, with 29 bases between. DNA for the CDR3: TGCAGTGCTAGATCCCCCAACCCCGGTAATTCGGGGTTTGGCTACGAGCAGTACTTC. Translation gives CSARSPNPGNSGFGYEQYF.

This clonotype was counted between two and nine times. V usage is TRBV20-1 and J usage is TRBJ2-1, with 7 bases lining up with TRBD2. Germline V gene lookup returns CDR1 DFQATT and CDR2 SNEGSKA (reference sequence). J gave up 3 bases and V 8 bases, and 7 bases lay outside the gene matches. The CDR3 consists of 13 residues. The CDR3 nucleotides read TGCAGTTCCTGGGGGGGGGACTACAATGAGCAGTTCTTC. This translates into CSSWGGDYNEQFF.

The gene calls are TRBV6-5 and TRBJ2-5; possibly TRBD1 for D (6 bases). The germline V gene encodes CDR1 MNHEY and CDR2 SVGAGI. The V and J ends lost 2 bases and 2 bases respectively, with 12 bases between them. The CDR3 consists of 15 residues. CDR3 coding DNA: TGTGCCAGCAGTTACACGAGGGACACTCAAGAGACCCAGTACTTC. This codes for CASSYTRDTQETQYF.

As for this clonotype: Compared with germline, one end of the junction differs, possibly owing to a read error. This sequence joins TRBV7-3 and TRBJ1-5; no definite D call. The CDR3 consists of 13 residues. Germline loops: CDR1 SGHTA, CDR2 FQGTGA. CDR3 DNA sequence: TGTGCCAGCAGCGTAACGATTAATCAGCCCCAGCATTTT. This translates into CASSVTINQPQHF.

A few counts support this clonotype. V gene TRBV9 combines with J gene TRBJ2-7; TRBD1 might be the D (7 bases). The CDR3 runs to 14 residues. The germline V gene has CDR1 SGDLS and CDR2 YYNGEE. V lost 0 bases and J 9 bases, leaving 16 bases between the germline ends. The CDR3 DNA sequence: TGTGCCAGCAGCGTAGCGGGAGAGGGGGCTGGGCAGTACTTC. It codes for CASSVAGEGAGQYF.

The rearrangement links TRBV11-2 to TRBJ2-7; no definite D call. V was shortened by 5 bases and J by 2 bases, with 25 bases between the two germline ends. Germline loops: CDR1 SGHAT, CDR2 FQNNGV. CDR3 length: 18 residues. The CDR3 nucleotides read TGTGCCAGCAGCCCTGAACTATATAGGATACCAAGAACCTACGAGCAGTACTTC. Translated, it gives CASSPELYRIPRTYEQYF.

The chain links TRBV28 to TRBJ1-2; D gene ambiguous. The CDR3 is 13 amino acids. The germline CDR1 and CDR2 sequences are MDHEN and SYDVKM. The V end lost 5 bases, the J end lost 1 base, and 8 bases lay between the germline ends. The DNA of the CDR3 is TGTGCCAGCAGTCCTCAGTTTAACTATGGCTACACCTTC. This codes for CASSPQFNYGYTF.

This clonotype occurred a few times. CDR3 residues: CASSPTVGNYGYTF. Written as DNA, the CDR3 is TGTGCCAGCAGCCCGACGGTGGGGAACTATGGCTACACCTTC. The V and J genes are TRBV3-1 and TRBJ1-2; D gene unclear. V was trimmed by 4 bases and J by 2 bases, leaving 11 bases between them. The V gene's germline CDR1 is LGHDT and CDR2 YNNKEL (reference sequence). The CDR3 covers 14 residues.

V usage is TRBV7-2 and J usage is TRBJ2-1, with TRBD1 matching 7 bases. J lost 9 bases, V lost 5 bases, and 13 bases had no gene match. The CDR3 is 15 amino acids. Germline V lookup: CDR1 SGHTA, CDR2 FQGNSA. As DNA, the CDR3 is TGTGCCAGCAGCCCCCGACAGGAACAGGGGTCTGAGCAGTTCTTC. It translates to CASSPRQEQGSEQFF.

The table lists this clonotype with many counts. The chain links TRBV6-4 to TRBJ2-3, with no clear D. This CDR3 spans 12 amino acids. Germline CDR1 and CDR2: MRHNA and SNTAGT. Trimming removed 4 bases from V and 6 bases from J, with 8 bases in between. The CDR3 DNA follows: TGTGCCAGCAGTGCCCCTGGGGATACGCAGTATTTT. Protein sequence: CASSAPGDTQYF.

The V call is TRBV5-5, the J call TRBJ2-3; unclear D gene. The germline gives CDR1 SGHKS, CDR2 YYEKEE (reference sequence). This CDR3 region has 14 residues. With 1 base removed from V and 2 bases from J, the gap between germline ends came to 8 bases. The CDR3 loop is CASSLSTNTDTQYF. CDR3 coding DNA: TGTGCCAGCAGCTTGAGTACTAACACAGATACGCAGTATTTT. The full variable domain, completed using reference TRBV5-5 and TRBJ2-3, is DAGVTQSPTHLIKTRGQQVTLRCSPISGHKSVSWYQQVLGQGPQFIFQYYEKEERGRGNFPDRFSARQFPNYSSELNVNALLLGDSALYLCASSLSTNTDTQYFGPGTRLTVL.

DNA of the CDR3: TGTGCCAGCAGTTACTGGAATCAGCCCCAGCATTTT. Its translation: CASSYWNQPQHF. The V gene is TRBV6-2 or TRBV6-3, the J gene TRBJ1-5; D ambiguous. Germline V gene data show CDR1 as MNHEY and CDR2 as SVGEGT. V was shortened by 1 base and J by 4 bases, with 2 bases between the two germline ends. The CDR3 is made up of 12 amino acids.

This clonotype occurred a few times. This rearrangement joins TRBV2 to TRBJ2-7; 7 positions match TRBD1. V shed 6 bases and J 7 bases; nucleotides not matched to a gene: 6. CDR3 length equals 12 residues. Germline values: CDR1 SNHLY, CDR2 FYNNEI. CDR3 residues: CASSDRVREQYV. The CDR3 bases are TGTGCCAGCAGCGACAGGGTAAGGGAGCAGTACGTC.

In this sample, this clonotype turned up a few times. The chain couples TRBV5-1 to TRBJ1-2; 7 positions match TRBD1. With 6 bases clipped from V and 6 bases from J, the junction kept 8 bases outside the gene matches. CDR1 is SGHRS, CDR2 YFSETQ, per germline. This CDR3 has 13 residues. Here the CDR3 DNA reads TGCGCCAGCAAAAACCAGGGGGGAGATGGCTACACCTTC. It specifies CASKNQGGDGYTF.

This clonotype occurred a few times. The genes are TRBV6-2 or TRBV6-3 and TRBJ2-1; 9 bases are shared with TRBD2. Germline-derived CDR1 and CDR2 are MNHEY and SVGEGT. J was trimmed by 5 bases and V by 3 bases; bases with no gene match: 5. The CDR3 runs 15 residues. This CDR3 is CASSYSGGNHNEQFF. The CDR3 DNA is TGTGCCAGCAGTTATAGCGGGGGAAACCACAATGAGCAGTTCTTC.

This chain connects TRBV7-2 to TRBJ2-1; either TRBD1 or TRBD2 may fit D (5 bases each). Trimming took off 5 bases at V and 5 bases at J, with 16 bases between the two ends. There are 15 residues in the CDR3. Germline assignment: CDR1 SGHTA and CDR2 FQGNSA. DNA for the CDR3: TGTGCCAGCAGCCTGGGACCCATCTACAACAATGAGCAGTTCTTC. Protein sequence: CASSLGPIYNNEQFF.

This chain links TRBV4-3 with TRBJ1-2, with TRBD1 matching 12 bases. This CDR3 is built from 17 residues. After removal of 0 bases from V and 8 bases from J, the junction contained 10 bases not matched to a gene. CDR1 is LGHNA and CDR2 is YSLEER in the germline V gene. The CDR3 loop reads CASSQDSRDRGLHGYTF. The CDR3 coding sequence is TGCGCCAGCAGCCAAGATAGCCGGGACAGGGGGCTGCACGGCTACACCTTC.

The gene calls are TRBV5-4 and TRBJ2-2, with D possibly matching TRBD1 (5 bases). The CDR3 is 16 residues long. With 0 bases removed from V and 2 bases from J, the gap between germline ends came to 11 bases. CDR1 and CDR2 from the germline V gene are SGHNT and YYREEE (reference sequence). The CDR3 coding sequence is TGTGCCAGCAGCTTGGTAGGGCAGGGAAACACCGGGGAGCTGTTTTTT. It yields the protein CASSLVGQGNTGELFF.

V and J are TRBV11-1 and TRBJ2-7; weak D call: TRBD1 (5 bases). The CDR3 covers 19 residues. Trimming cost V 7 bases and J 5 bases, with 33 bases left between them. Germline CDR1 SGHAT, CDR2 FQDESV (reference sequence). The DNA for the CDR3 is TGTGCCAGCATTATTCGCCGGAAAGACTTGGACCCCACAGGAAACGAGCAGTACTTC. Its protein product is CASIIRRKDLDPTGNEQYF.

This clonotype showed up many times. The chain links TRBV6-2 or TRBV6-3 to TRBJ2-7, with D possibly being TRBD1 or TRBD2 (5 bases each). Between the trimmed V and J ends, which lost 4 bases and 4 bases, there was a span of 8 bases. The germline gives CDR1 MNHEY, CDR2 SVGEGT. The length of the CDR3 is 12 residues. CDR3 coding DNA: TGTGCCAGCAGTTGGGACGGGTACGAGCAGTACGTC. This codes for CASSWDGYEQYV.

This chain uses TRBV20-1 with TRBJ2-4; TRBD1 is a possible D gene (6 bases). The germline V and J ends were trimmed by 3 bases and 2 bases, with 8 bases remaining between them. The CDR3 has 13 amino acids. Germline CDR1 is DFQATT and CDR2 is SNEGSKA (reference sequence). CDR3 DNA sequence: TGCAGTGCTAGGGGGGCTTCCAAAAACATTCAGTACTTC. This gives the protein CSARGASKNIQYF.

This clonotype showed up many times. V gene TRBV12-3 or TRBV12-4 combines with J gene TRBJ2-3; weak D call: TRBD2 (6 bases). The CDR3 contains 16 residues. The V and J ends lost 3 bases and 3 bases respectively, with 16 bases between them. This CDR3 is CASSFVAGQPTDTQYF. The CDR3 DNA follows: TGTGCCAGCAGTTTTGTCGCGGGGCAACCTACAGATACGCAGTATTTT.

This clonotype was detected a few times. This chain uses TRBV11-2 with TRBJ2-7; a weak D match, TRBD2 (5 bases). Germline V gives CDR1 SGHAT, CDR2 FQNNGV. V was shortened by 3 bases and J by 0 bases, with 15 bases between the two germline ends. The CDR3 consists of 16 residues. CDR3 bases: TGTGCCAGCAGCTTCCTGGGAGCTAGAGGCTCCTACGAGCAGTACGTC. Protein: CASSFLGARGSYEQYV.

This clonotype was detected only a few times. The V call is TRBV18, the J call TRBJ2-3, with 10 bases lining up with TRBD1. The germline gives CDR1 KGHSH, CDR2 LQKENI. The V segment lost 6 bases and the J segment 3 bases; nucleotides outside the gene matches: 3. CDR3 length equals 14 residues. For the CDR3, the DNA is TGTGCCAGCTCCGGGACAGGGGAAACAGATACGCAGTATTTT. The encoded protein is CASSGTGETDTQYF.

This clonotype came up many times. The gene calls are TRBV6-2 or TRBV6-3 and TRBJ2-2, with D uncertain. Germline CDR1 and CDR2: MNHEY and SVGEGT. Trimming removed 6 bases at V and 2 bases at J, with 7 bases between. CDR3 length: 13 amino acids. The CDR3 loop is CASRAQNTGELFF. The CDR3, as DNA: TGTGCCAGCAGAGCCCAAAACACCGGGGAGCTGTTTTTT.

This clonotype was counted a few times. This rearrangement joins TRBV7-9 to TRBJ1-6, with a tentative D call TRBD1 (5 bases). CDR1 and CDR2 (germline): SEHNR, FQNEAQ (reference sequence). The CDR3 runs 16 residues. Trimming took off 5 bases at V and 4 bases at J, with 15 bases between the two ends. The CDR3 protein is CASSKGLGDYNSPLHF. The CDR3 coding sequence is TGTGCCAGCAGCAAGGGGCTCGGGGATTATAATTCACCCCTCCACTTT.

V usage is TRBV7-6 and J usage is TRBJ1-5; the D is unclear. The CDR3 is 13 residues long. CDR1 is SGHVS and CDR2 is FNYEAQ in the germline V gene. V was shortened by 2 bases and J by 7 bases, with 9 bases between the two germline ends. The CDR3 sequence: CASSLWTGQPQHF. The CDR3 region has the DNA TGTGCCAGCAGCTTATGGACTGGGCAGCCCCAGCATTTT.

The chain recombines TRBV15 with TRBJ1-5; D is ambiguous. Germline V gene sequence: CDR1 LNHNV, CDR2 YYDKDF (reference sequence). The CDR3 is made up of 15 amino acids. V was pared by 1 base and J by 0 bases, with 7 bases between. CDR3 coding DNA: TGTGCCACCAGCAGAGCACGGGTTAGCAATCAGCCCCAGCATTTT. Residues: CATSRARVSNQPQHF.